A selection of T cell receptor beta chains follows, all from one sample in a study of OX40 agonist ivuxolimab in advanced cancers. Data came from immunoSEQ multiplex PCR; TCRdb stores just in-frame clones and leaves some out. The table lists roughly 70,000 clones, 80% to 90% of them singletons. The material sequenced was CD4+ or CD8+ T cells sorted from blood, taken in a trial of the OX40 agonist ivuxolimab. The source of these receptors is an adult with an advanced solid tumor such as melanoma, head and neck, liver or kidney cancer. The CDR3 runs from the conserved cysteine through the conserved F or W. D genes are given only for firm matches. Size tells how often a clone was seen (once, few, many) or the class of an expanded clone, and some rows leave it out.

cdr3_aa | cdr3_nt | v_call | cdr3_length | clone_size | j_call | d_call
CASRGLAGSNEQFF | TGTGCCAGCCGCGGCTTAGCGGGATCAAATGAGCAGTTCTTC | TRBV27 | 14 | NA | TRBJ2-1 | TRBD2
CASRYRDLSYEQYF | TGCGCCAGCCGCTACAGGGACCTCTCCTACGAGCAGTACTTC | TRBV10-2 | 14 | NA | TRBJ2-7 | NA
CASSPRTGDYGYTF | TGTGCCAGTAGTCCCAGGACAGGGGACTATGGCTACACCTTC | TRBV19 | 14 | NA | TRBJ1-2 | TRBD1
CASSFHEGSEKLFF | TGTGCCAGCAGTTTTCATGAGGGGAGTGAAAAACTGTTTTTT | TRBV28 | 14 | few | TRBJ1-4 | NA
CAGGGSTDTQYF | TGTGCCGGGGGGGGGAGCACAGATACGCAGTATTTT | TRBV6-1 | 12 | NA | TRBJ2-3 | TRBD2
CAWSVREALGEKLFF | TGTGCCTGGAGTGTACGGGAGGCATTGGGTGAAAAACTGTTTTTT | TRBV30 | 15 | NA | TRBJ1-4 | NA
CASSPRQGQGGYTF | TGTGCCAGCAGCCCCAGACAGGGTCAGGGAGGCTACACCTTC | TRBV7-9 | 14 | NA | TRBJ1-2 | TRBD1
CASSAGGATEQYF | TGTGCCAGCAGCGCTGGGGGGGCTACCGAGCAGTACTTC | TRBV9 | 13 | NA | TRBJ2-7 | NA
CASSLQGRGGSPLHF | TGTGCCAGCAGCCTCCAGGGGCGAGGAGGATCACCCCTCCACTTT | TRBV7-8 | 15 | few | TRBJ1-6 | NA
CASSPSGFNYGYTF | TGTGCCAGCAGCCCCTCGGGGTTCAACTATGGCTACACCTTC | TRBV28 | 14 | NA | TRBJ1-2 | NA
CASTQEEKLFF | TGTGCCAGCACGCAAGAAGAAAAACTGTTTTTT | TRBV2 | 11 | NA | TRBJ1-4 | NA
CASSPARVRGRNEQFF | TGTGCCAGCAGCCCCGCTCGGGTCCGGGGGCGCAATGAGCAGTTCTTC | TRBV11-2 | 16 | once | TRBJ2-1 | NA
CASRLPGETQYF | TGTGCCAGCAGGCTACCAGGGGAGACCCAGTACTTC | TRBV28 | 12 | few | TRBJ2-5 | NA
CASSQEGAAKNIQYF | TGCGCCAGCAGCCAAGAGGGGGCTGCCAAAAACATTCAGTACTTC | TRBV4-1 | 15 | once | TRBJ2-4 | NA
CASSGSATGGQHF | TGTGCCAGCAGTGGTTCGGCCACAGGGGGCCAGCATTTT | TRBV6-1 | 13 | NA | TRBJ1-5 | TRBD1
CASRLETGVGTEAFF | TGTGCCAGCAGGTTAGAGACAGGGGTGGGTACTGAAGCTTTCTTT | TRBV27 | 15 | NA | TRBJ1-1 | TRBD1
CASRFEGQEYF | TGTGCCAGCAGATTCGAGGGACAGGAGTACTTC | TRBV6-6 | 11 | NA | TRBJ2-5 | TRBD1
CASSSYSGAGNTIYF | TGTGCCAGCAGCTCTTACTCAGGGGCTGGAAACACCATATATTTT | TRBV7-6 | 15 | NA | TRBJ1-3 | NA
CASSKGTSGKNIQYF | TGTGCCAGCAGCAAAGGGACTAGCGGTAAAAACATTCAGTACTTC | TRBV21-1 | 15 | NA | TRBJ2-4 | NA
CASSAGTSGFYNEQFF | TGTGCCAGCAGCGCGGGGACTAGCGGTTTTTACAATGAGCAGTTCTTC | TRBV7-8 | 16 | NA | TRBJ2-1 | TRBD2
CASSLELGYYEQYF | TGTGCCAGCAGCTTGGAGCTGGGGTACTACGAGCAGTACTTC | TRBV5-1 | 14 | NA | TRBJ2-7 | NA
CAWSDRVNSPLHF | TGTGCCTGGAGCGACAGGGTTAATTCACCCCTCCACTTT | TRBV30 | 13 | NA | TRBJ1-6 | TRBD1
CASSEAAAYEQYF | TGTGCCAGCAGTGAAGCGGCGGCCTACGAGCAGTACTTC | TRBV6-1 | 13 | few | TRBJ2-7 | NA
CASSYSSRNTIYF | TGTGCCAGCAGTTACTCGAGTCGGAACACCATATATTTT | TRBV6-6 | 13 | few | TRBJ1-3 | NA
CASSIGPGGSQPQHF | TGTGCCAGTAGTATAGGACCAGGGGGCAGTCAGCCCCAGCATTTT | TRBV19 | 15 | NA | TRBJ1-5 | TRBD1
CASSPYRGEGTGELFF | TGCGCCAGCAGCCCATACAGGGGAGAGGGCACCGGGGAGCTGTTTTTT | TRBV5-1 | 16 | NA | TRBJ2-2 | TRBD1
CASSLGKRTDTQYF | TGTGCCAGCAGCCTCGGCAAAAGGACAGATACGCAGTATTTT | TRBV6-5 | 14 | NA | TRBJ2-3 | NA
CASSPPRTGGNQPQHF | TGTGCCAGTAGTCCACCTCGGACAGGGGGGAATCAGCCCCAGCATTTT | TRBV19 | 16 | NA | TRBJ1-5 | TRBD1
CASNPRQGAYEQYF | TGTGCCAGCAACCCGAGACAGGGAGCCTACGAGCAGTACTTC | TRBV7-8 | 14 | NA | TRBJ2-7 | TRBD1
CASSPFRRETQYF | TGTGCCAGCAGCCCTTTCAGGAGAGAGACCCAGTACTTC | TRBV7-2 | 13 | NA | TRBJ2-5 | NA
CASKGQANQPQHF | TGTGCCAGCAAGGGACAGGCGAATCAGCCCCAGCATTTT | TRBV6-1 | 13 | once | TRBJ1-5 | TRBD1
CATSLMAQGSPEAFF | TGTGCCACCAGTCTCATGGCACAGGGGAGTCCTGAAGCTTTCTTT | TRBV15 | 15 | NA | TRBJ1-1 | TRBD1
CASSFFDKETQYF | TGTGCCAGCAGCTTTTTCGACAAAGAGACCCAGTACTTC | TRBV7-9 | 13 | NA | TRBJ2-5 | NA
CASTEALEGLYEQYF | TGTGCCAGCACAGAGGCACTTGAGGGTCTCTACGAGCAGTACTTC | TRBV6-1 | 15 | NA | TRBJ2-7 | NA
CASSSGGTDTQYF | TGTGCCAGCAGCTCCGGGGGCACAGATACGCAGTATTTT | TRBV7-7 | 13 | NA | TRBJ2-3 | NA
CASSIGPPGGSTQYF | TGTGCCAGTAGTATAGGGCCCCCAGGGGGGAGTACGCAGTATTTT | TRBV19 | 15 | NA | TRBJ2-3 | NA
CASSATGKDTEAFF | TGCGCCAGCAGCGCGACGGGGAAGGACACTGAAGCTTTCTTT | TRBV5-1 | 14 | NA | TRBJ1-1 | NA
CASSYRGSNTEAFF | TGTGCCAGCAGTTACAGGGGATCGAACACTGAAGCTTTCTTT | TRBV6-5 | 14 | NA | TRBJ1-1 | NA
CASSLLGQVYEQYF | TGTGCCAGCAGTTTACTTGGACAGGTCTACGAGCAGTACTTC | TRBV27 | 14 | NA | TRBJ2-7 | TRBD1
CASSLQPTDYNEQFF | TGTGCCAGCAGCTTACAGCCGACGGATTACAATGAGCAGTTCTTC | TRBV7-6 | 15 | NA | TRBJ2-1 | NA
CASKRSRGPTDTQYF | TGTGCCAGTAAACGCTCTCGCGGACCCACAGATACGCAGTATTTT | TRBV19 | 15 | NA | TRBJ2-3 | NA
CASSDLGLRPRDRPQHF | TGTGCCAGCAGCGATCTAGGGTTAAGGCCAAGGGATCGGCCCCAGCATTTT | TRBV27 | 17 | NA | TRBJ1-5 | NA
CASSLETVNYGYTF | TGTGCCAGCAGCTTGGAAACTGTGAACTATGGCTACACCTTC | TRBV7-9 | 14 | NA | TRBJ1-2 | NA
CASSPGERSKLFF | TGTGCCAGCAGCCCGGGGGAGAGATCAAAACTGTTTTTT | TRBV5-6 | 13 | NA | TRBJ1-4 | NA
CASSPTGVLNQPQHF | TGTGCCAGCTCACCAACAGGGGTGTTAAATCAGCCCCAGCATTTT | TRBV18 | 15 | NA | TRBJ1-5 | TRBD1
CASSTGWTGELFF | TGTGCCAGTAGTACTGGGTGGACCGGGGAGCTGTTTTTT | TRBV19 | 13 | once | TRBJ2-2 | NA
CASSSPGTAGANVLTF | TGTGCCAGCAGTTCCCCCGGGACGGCTGGGGCCAACGTCCTGACTTTC | TRBV28 | 16 | NA | TRBJ2-6 | NA
CAISDPSSGANEQFF | TGTGCCATCAGTGACCCCTCTAGCGGGGCGAATGAGCAGTTCTTC | TRBV10-3 | 15 | NA | TRBJ2-1 | TRBD2
CASTLRTGESYEQYF | TGTGCCAGCACTCTGAGGACAGGGGAGTCCTACGAGCAGTACTTC | TRBV6-6 | 15 | NA | TRBJ2-7 | TRBD1
CASSQSWGTEAFF | TGCGCCAGCAGCCAATCTTGGGGCACTGAAGCTTTCTTT | TRBV5-1 | 13 | few | TRBJ1-1 | NA
CATYSGGAYEQYF | TGTGCCACCTATAGCGGGGGGGCCTACGAGCAGTACTTC | TRBV28 | 13 | NA | TRBJ2-7 | TRBD2
CASSSLPTGQAFF | TGTGCCAGCAGCTCCCTCCCGACAGGGCAGGCTTTCTTT | TRBV7-2 | 13 | NA | TRBJ1-1 | TRBD1
CASRQGATNEKLFF | TGTGCCAGTAGACAGGGAGCAACTAATGAAAAACTGTTTTTT | TRBV6-5 | 14 | NA | TRBJ1-4 | TRBD1
CASSQGDREVSEAFF | TGTGCCAGCAGCCAAGGGGACAGGGAAGTTTCTGAAGCTTTCTTT | TRBV4-2 | 15 | NA | TRBJ1-1 | TRBD1
CASSLGGPETQYF | TGTGCCAGCAGCCTGGGGGGACCCGAGACCCAGTACTTC | TRBV28 | 13 | NA | TRBJ2-5 | NA
CASSIGLAGGLNTDTQYF | TGTGCCAGCAGCATCGGACTAGCGGGGGGGCTAAACACAGATACGCAGTATTTT | TRBV7-9 | 18 | NA | TRBJ2-3 | TRBD2
CASSFNRVQPQHF | TGTGCCAGTAGTTTCAACAGGGTTCAGCCCCAGCATTTT | TRBV19 | 13 | few | TRBJ1-5 | NA